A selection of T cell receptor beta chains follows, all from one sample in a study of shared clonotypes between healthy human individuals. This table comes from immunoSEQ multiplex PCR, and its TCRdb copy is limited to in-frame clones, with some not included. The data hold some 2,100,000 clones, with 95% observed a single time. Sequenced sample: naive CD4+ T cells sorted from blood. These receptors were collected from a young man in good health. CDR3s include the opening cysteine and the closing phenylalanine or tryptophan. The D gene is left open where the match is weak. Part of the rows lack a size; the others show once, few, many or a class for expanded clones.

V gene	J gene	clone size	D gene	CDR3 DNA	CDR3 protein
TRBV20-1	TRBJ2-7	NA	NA	TGCAGTGCTAGGTTCTCCTACGAGCAGTACTTC	CSARFSYEQYF
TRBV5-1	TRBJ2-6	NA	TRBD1	TGCGCCAGCAGCTTGGTGGACAGGGGAGCTGGGGCCAACGTCCTGACTTTC	CASSLVDRGAGANVLTF
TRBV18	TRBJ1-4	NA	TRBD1	TGTGCCAGCTCGCGGGAGACAGGGCGTGCTGAAAAACTGTTTTTT	CASSRETGRAEKLFF
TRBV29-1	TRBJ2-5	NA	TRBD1	TGCAGCGTATACAGGGGGCTCGGGGAGACCCAGTACTTC	CSVYRGLGETQYF
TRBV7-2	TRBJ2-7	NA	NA	TGTGCCAGCAGATTAGGGGGGCACCCTTCCTACGAGCAGTACTTC	CASRLGGHPSYEQYF
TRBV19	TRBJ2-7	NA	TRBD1	TGTGCCAGTAGTCCCCGGACAGGATCCTACGAGCAGTACTTC	CASSPRTGSYEQYF
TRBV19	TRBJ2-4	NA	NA	TGTGCCAGTAGTCTACCCGAGGATTGGGCCAAAAACATTCAGTACTTC	CASSLPEDWAKNIQYF
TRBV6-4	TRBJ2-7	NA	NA	TGTGCCAGCAGTGAGTTGGCGGGCTACGAGCAGTACTTC	CASSELAGYEQYF
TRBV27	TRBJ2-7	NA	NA	TGTGCCAGCAGTTTACAATCTGGGGTATCCTACGAGCAGTACTTC	CASSLQSGVSYEQYF
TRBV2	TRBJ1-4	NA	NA	TGTGCCAGCAGTGACCTCGGCGCAACTAATGAAAAACTGTTTTTT	CASSDLGATNEKLFF
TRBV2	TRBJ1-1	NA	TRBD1	TGTGCCAGCAATCGGGACAGGGGTAGCACTGAAGCTTTCTTT	CASNRDRGSTEAFF
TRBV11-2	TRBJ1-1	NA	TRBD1	TGTGCCAGCAGCTTAGTATGGGACAGTAACTATGAAGCTTTCTTT	CASSLVWDSNYEAFF
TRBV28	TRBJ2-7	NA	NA	TGTGCCAGCAGCACCGGGACAAGTGGCCACGAGCAGTACTTC	CASSTGTSGHEQYF
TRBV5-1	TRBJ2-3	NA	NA	TGCGCCAGCAGCCCCCCAGACAACACAGATACGCAGTATTTT	CASSPPDNTDTQYF
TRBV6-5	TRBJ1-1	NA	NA	TGTGCCAGCAGTTACTCGCGGAACACTGAAGCTTTCTTT	CASSYSRNTEAFF
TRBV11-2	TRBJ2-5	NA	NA	TGTGCCAGCAGCTTATGGCCGGGAGAGACCCAGTACTTC	CASSLWPGETQYF
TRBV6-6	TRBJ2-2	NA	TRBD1	TGTGCCAGCAGTTTTCTGGGACAGCCGAACACCGGGGAGCTGTTTTTT	CASSFLGQPNTGELFF
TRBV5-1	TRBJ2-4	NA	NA	TGCGCCAGCAGCCCCCCGGGGACCGCGGGCCAAAACATTCAGTACTTC	CASSPPGTAGQNIQYF
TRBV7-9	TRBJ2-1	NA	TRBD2	TGTGCCAGCAGCCCACGGACTAGCGGCGATGAGCAGTTCTTC	CASSPRTSGDEQFF
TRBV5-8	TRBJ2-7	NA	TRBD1	TGTGCCAGCAGCCTATGGACAGGGGGCTCCTACGAGCAGTACTTC	CASSLWTGGSYEQYF
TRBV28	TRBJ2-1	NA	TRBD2	TGTGCCAGCAGTCTCGGCGGGGGCTACAATGAGCAGTTCTTC	CASSLGGGYNEQFF
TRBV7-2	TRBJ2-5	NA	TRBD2	TGTGCCAGCAGCTTACTAGCGGGAGGTTCCGGGGAGACCCAGTACTTC	CASSLLAGGSGETQYF
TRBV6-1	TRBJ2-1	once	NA	TGTGCCAGCAGCGAAGGATCTAGCTCCTACAATGAGCAGTTCTTC	CASSEGSSSYNEQFF
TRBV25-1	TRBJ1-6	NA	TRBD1	TGTGCCAGCAGTGCACAGGGGGCAACCTATAATTCACCCCTCCACTTT	CASSAQGATYNSPLHF
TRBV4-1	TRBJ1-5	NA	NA	TGCGCCAGCAGCCAAGAGGTCTTACAGCCCCAGCATTTT	CASSQEVLQPQHF
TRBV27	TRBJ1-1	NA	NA	TGTGCCAGCACTAGGGGGAGAAATACGGGTACTGAAGCTTTCTTT	CASTRGRNTGTEAFF
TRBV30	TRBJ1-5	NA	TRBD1	TGTGCCGCCCAGGGGGCGAGTCAGCCCCAGCATTTT	CAAQGASQPQHF
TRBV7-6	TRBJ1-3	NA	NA	TGTGCCAGCAGCGCCGGTTGGGGGGGCTCTGGAAACACCATATATTTT	CASSAGWGGSGNTIYF
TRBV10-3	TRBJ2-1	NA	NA	TGTGCCATCAGTGAGTCGGAGAGGGCCTTCGGCAATGAGCAGTTCTTC	CAISESERAFGNEQFF
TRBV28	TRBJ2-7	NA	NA	TGTGCCAGCAGTTCGGCAGGGGAGGGAGAGCAGTACTTC	CASSSAGEGEQYF
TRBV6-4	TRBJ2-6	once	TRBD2	TGTGCCAGCAGAGACGCAAGCCGGGGACTAGCGGGGGTTCGCTCTGGGGCCAACGTCCTGACTTTC	CASRDASRGLAGVRSGANVLTF
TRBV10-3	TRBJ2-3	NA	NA	TGTGCCATCAGTGAGTCGAAAGGGGTCGCAGATACGCAGTATTTT	CAISESKGVADTQYF
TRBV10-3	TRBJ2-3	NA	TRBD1	TGTGCCATCAGCCGGACCGGACAGGGTGCAACAGATACGCAGTATTTT	CAISRTGQGATDTQYF
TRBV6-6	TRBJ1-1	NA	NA	TGTGCCAGCAGTTACTCGAACAGGGCTGACGAAGCTTTCTTT	CASSYSNRADEAFF
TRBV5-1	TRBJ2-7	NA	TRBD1	TGCGCCAGCAGCGCGGGACAGGGATTCTACGAGCAGTACTTC	CASSAGQGFYEQYF